One TCR beta chain is described in this entry. These data come from a study of blood T cell repertoires in COVID-19. The wider study: Italy, Spain and the United States were the sources of the convalescent and acute COVID-19 samples.

Measured with immunoSEQ multiplex PCR; TCRdb has only the in-frame clones, and not every one. The sample lists under 95,000 clones, approximately 80% occurring once. CDR1 and CDR2 from the germline V gene are MNHEY and SMNVEV (reference sequence). CDR3 length: 14 residues. V was shortened by 11 bases and J by 2 bases, with 16 bases between the two germline ends. The J gene is TRBJ2-1, the V gene TRBV27; D is undetermined. Material for sequencing was peripheral blood. This TCR derives from a man aged 70 or older with acute or convalescent COVID-19. Here the CDR3 DNA reads TGTGCCGTCCGAGCCGGAGTAGCCTACAATGAGCAGTTCTTC. This sequence encodes CAVRAGVAYNEQFF.